This passage covers 14 T cell receptor beta chains from one sample sequenced in a study of breast tumors, draining lymph nodes, adjacent tissues. TCRdb reanalysed the multiplex PCR reads using MiXCR and keeps one entry per CDR3 protein. The sample has under 150,000 distinct CDR3 sequences, 15% to 20% seen once. Samples came from axillary lymph nodes draining the breast cancer. Sequencing used axillary lymph node tissue. All receptors come from a female donor with breast cancer. Some clones in this sample may be carry-over from other donors' samples.

This clonotype was observed a handful of times. Given a much more abundant clone one base away, this may be a read error. V is TRBV7-8 and J is TRBJ2-3, with D possibly TRBD1 on 6 matching bases. The J call may be incorrect, as the DNA end agrees better with TRBJ1-5. CDR3 length: 14 residues. The germline gives CDR1 SGHVS, CDR2 FQNEAQ. The CDR3 is CASNGPGATDTQHF. The DNA for the CDR3 is TGTGCCAGCAACGGGCCAGGGGCGACGGATACGCAGCATTTT.

This clonotype was counted many times. The chain combines TRBV7-6 with TRBJ2-5; TRBD1 is a possible D gene (6 bases). There are 13 residues in the CDR3. Deletions cut 6 bases from V and 5 bases from J, with 13 bases between. The V gene's germline CDR1 is SGHVS and CDR2 FNYEAQ. CDR3 in DNA: TGTGCCAGCAGTTATTCTAGGGGGGAGACCCAGTACTTC. This gives the protein CASSYSRGETQYF.

The table lists this clonotype with many counts. The genes are TRBV18 and TRBJ1-2; a weak D match, TRBD1 (5 bases). The CDR3 runs to 14 residues. CDR1 KGHSH and CDR2 LQKENI come from the germline V gene. V lost 3 bases and J lost 2, with 10 bases in between. The CDR3 region has the DNA TGTGCCAGCTCACCGACAGTGCACAACTATGGCTACACCTTC. As protein: CASSPTVHNYGYTF.

Remarks on this clonotype: A read error may be the cause here, since a much bigger clone is one base away. This chain connects TRBV19 to TRBJ1-6; 7 nucleotides match TRBD1. The CDR3 spans 17 residues. The germline V gene encodes CDR1 LNHDA and CDR2 SQIVND (reference sequence). The DNA of the CDR3 is TGTGCCAGTAGTATACTGGGACAGTCCTACGGAGGTTCACCCCTCCGCTTT. This sequence encodes CASSILGQSYGGSPLRF.

Worth noting for this clonotype: This may stem from a read error, because a much larger clone lies one nucleotide away. The chain combines TRBV5-4 with TRBJ1-3; 9 nucleotides match TRBD1. The germline CDR1 and CDR2 sequences are SGHNT and YYREEE (reference sequence). The CDR3 is 17 amino acids. CDR3 sequence reads: CASSFGDRVLSGDTIYF. The CDR3 DNA follows: TGTGCCAGCAGCTTCGGGGACAGGGTCCTTTCTGGAGACACCATATATTTT.

This clonotype appeared many times. The chain uses TRBV7-2 and TRBJ1-2; TRBD1 matches 8 bases. The junction had 7 bases not matched to a gene; V was cut back by 5 bases and J by 8 bases. The CDR3 extends over 13 amino acids. Germline-derived CDR1 and CDR2 are SGHTA and FQGNSA. CDR3 DNA sequence: TGTGCCAGCAGCCCGGGACAGGAGTGGGGCTACACCTTC. Its protein is CASSPGQEWGYTF.

This clonotype has at least ten counts. The chain carries TRBV20-1 and TRBJ2-7; 12 positions match TRBD1. CDR3 length: 15 amino acids. J was trimmed by 3 bases and V by 6 bases; bases with no gene match: 9. The germline V gene encodes CDR1 DFQATT and CDR2 SNEGSKA (reference sequence). The CDR3 region is CSALPGQGAIYEQYF. For the CDR3, the DNA is TGCAGTGCCTTACCGGGACAGGGGGCCATCTACGAGCAGTACTTC.

This clonotype was counted many times. The chain joins TRBV27 to TRBJ2-7, with D hard to call. The CDR3 runs 16 residues. Germline V CDR1 and CDR2: MNHEY, SMNVEV (reference sequence). V was clipped by 5 bases and J by 3 bases, with 20 bases between them. The CDR3 bases are TGTGCCAGCAGTAAAAGCCCTCTGGACGGATTCTACGAGCAGTACTTC. This encodes CASSKSPLDGFYEQYF.

This clonotype was found many times. The rearrangement links TRBV20-1 to TRBJ1-5; D remains unclear. This CDR3 comprises 13 residues. Germline V lookup: CDR1 DFQATT, CDR2 SNEGSKA (reference sequence). V lost 5 bases, J lost 2 bases, and 10 bases lay in between. The CDR3 region has the DNA TGCAGTGCTCTGGGATGGGGCAATCAGCCCCAGCATTTT. It specifies CSALGWGNQPQHF.

This clonotype was counted a few times. The chain combines TRBV6-1 with TRBJ1-4; TRBD1 might be the D (6 bases). The CDR3 is made up of 13 amino acids. V was clipped by 7 bases and J by 3 bases, with 9 bases between them. The V gene's germline CDR1 is MNHNS and CDR2 SASEGT. The CDR3 nucleotides are TGTGCCAGCAAACAGGGCCCTAATGAAAAACTGTTTTTT. Its protein is CASKQGPNEKLFF.

As concerns this clonotype: It may be a read error: a sequence one base away is much more abundant. The chain links TRBV20-1 to TRBJ2-3; D is ambiguous. CDR3 size: 11 residues. Germline CDR1 DFQATT, CDR2 SNEGSKA (reference sequence). The CDR3 coding sequence is TGCGGTGTAATCGGAACAGATACGCAGTATTTT. This codes for CGVIGTDTQYF.

This clonotype was observed at least ten times. The rearrangement uses TRBV3-1 and TRBJ1-2; D not certain. The germline V gene encodes CDR1 LGHDT and CDR2 YNNKEL (reference sequence). Trimming took 7 bases from V and 0 from J, leaving 12 bases between them. The CDR3 loop spans 14 amino acids. CDR3 DNA: TGTGCCAGCAATGGGCCGGAGACTAACTATGGCTACACCTTC. This sequence encodes CASNGPETNYGYTF. The whole variable domain, remainder taken from reference TRBV3-1 and TRBJ1-2, is DTAVSQTPKYLVTQMGNDKSIKCEQNLGHDTMYWYKQDSKKFLKIMFSYNNKELIINETVPNRFSPKSPDKAHLNLHINSLELGDSAVYFCASNGPETNYGYTFGSGTRLTVV.

Many counts were recorded for this clonotype. V usage is TRBV20-1 and J usage is TRBJ2-1, with TRBD2 matching over 10 bases. CDR1 DFQATT and CDR2 SNEGSKA come from the germline V gene (reference sequence). J was trimmed by 1 base and V by 3 bases; bases with no gene match: 6. The CDR3 consists of 16 residues. CDR3 DNA: TGCAGTGCTAGCAGCGGGGGGGGAGCGTCCTACAATGAGCAGTTCTTC. Protein: CSASSGGGASYNEQFF.

Note on this clonotype: A much larger clone lies a single base off, so this may be a read error. This chain connects TRBV6-6 to TRBJ2-7; D gene uncertain. There are 16 residues in the CDR3. Per the germline V gene, CDR1 is MNHNY and CDR2 is SVGAGI (reference sequence). The CDR3 sequence: CASRSLPHRDPYAQYF. DNA for the CDR3: TGTGCCAGCAGATCCTTGCCACACAGAGATCCCTACGCGCAGTACTTC.